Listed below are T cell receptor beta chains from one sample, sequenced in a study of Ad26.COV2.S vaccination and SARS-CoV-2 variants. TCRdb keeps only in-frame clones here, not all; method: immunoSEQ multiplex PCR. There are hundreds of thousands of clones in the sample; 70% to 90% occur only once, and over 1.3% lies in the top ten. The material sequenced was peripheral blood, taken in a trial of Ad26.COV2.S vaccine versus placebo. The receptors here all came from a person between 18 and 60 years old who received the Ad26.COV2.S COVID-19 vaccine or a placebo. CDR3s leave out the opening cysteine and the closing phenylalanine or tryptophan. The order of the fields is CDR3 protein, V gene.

ASSYTGGANTGELF	TRBV6-5
ASKREYGELF	TRBV9
SVEGSYEQY	TRBV29-1
ASSSPGAGTDTQY	TRBV5-1
ASTLPGGAYNEQF	TRBV7-2
ASSRTGSGYSNQPQH	TRBV19
ASSLVSDSGGNWQPQH	TRBV7-9
ASTPGEGAYNSPLH	TRBV18
ASSTSRDSKAWKF	TRBV21-1
ASSRSEDRLNEKLF	TRBV4-3
SVVTGITEAF	TRBV29-1
ASSLELYNEQF	TRBV7-2
ASSPLLGKTSGRGGYEQY	TRBV5-1
ASSPPQPQH	TRBV27
ASSFRGYEQF	TRBV27
AISPQMNTEAF	TRBV10-3
ASSQGITEAF	TRBV3-1/TRBV3-2
ASSSQGRATEAF	TRBV5-1
ASSFEGGQEV	TRBV11-3
ASSLVGRGSNYGYT	TRBV5-4
ASGGDRAYGYT	TRBV12-5
SVVRLAGGQNEQF	TRBV29-1
ASSIPGGPLH	TRBV19
AISEWDDTQY	TRBV10-3
AINRDRSEKLF	TRBV10-3
ASSPRLAGTYEQY	TRBV7-2
ASSDKGLLNTEAF	TRBV5-1
ASSLAAYRGGYNEQF	TRBV7-7
ATSDPNSYEQY	TRBV24-1
ASAPRFGSGTDTQY	TRBV12-5